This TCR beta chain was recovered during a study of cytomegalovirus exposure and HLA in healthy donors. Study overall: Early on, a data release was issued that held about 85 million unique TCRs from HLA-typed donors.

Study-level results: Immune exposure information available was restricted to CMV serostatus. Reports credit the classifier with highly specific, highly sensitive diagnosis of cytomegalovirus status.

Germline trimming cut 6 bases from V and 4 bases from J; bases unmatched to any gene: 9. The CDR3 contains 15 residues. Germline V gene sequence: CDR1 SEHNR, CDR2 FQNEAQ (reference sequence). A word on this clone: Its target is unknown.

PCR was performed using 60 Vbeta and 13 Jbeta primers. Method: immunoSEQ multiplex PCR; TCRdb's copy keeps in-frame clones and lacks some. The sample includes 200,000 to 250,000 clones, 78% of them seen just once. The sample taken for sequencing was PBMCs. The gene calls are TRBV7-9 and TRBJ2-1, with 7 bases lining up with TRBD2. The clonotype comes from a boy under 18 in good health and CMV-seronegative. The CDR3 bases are TGTGCCAGCAGTCCTTTGCGGGAGAAATACAATGAGCAGTTCTTC. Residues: CASSPLREKYNEQFF.